This record covers a single TCR beta chain. Its cognate antigen is unknown. Trimming stripped 6 bases from V and 3 bases from J, with 12 bases between. The CDR3 has 13 residues. The germline V gene encodes CDR1 MNHEY and CDR2 SMNVEV (reference sequence). This entry comes from a study of graft-versus-host responses after intestinal transplantation. Data came from immunoSEQ multiplex PCR; TCRdb stores just in-frame clones and leaves some out. The sample includes tens of thousands of clones, more than 80% seen only once; the top ten take around 2.6%. The specimen comprised unstimulated CD8+ T cells sorted from spleen or lymph node cells, sampled before intestinal transplant. The sequence was obtained from a human donor who received an intestinal transplant. The genes are TRBV27 and TRBJ2-7; TRBD1 might be the D (6 bases). This CDR3 reads CASSGQRLYEQYF. The CDR3 nucleotides are TGTGCCAGCAGCGGACAGAGGCTCTACGAGCAGTACTTC.